A selection of T cell receptor beta chains follows, all from one sample in a study of neoadjuvant anti-PD-1 for oral cavity cancer. TCRdb keeps only in-frame clones here, not all; method: immunoSEQ multiplex PCR. The table has roughly 16,000 clones, under 70% seen once; the top ten hold roughly 3.1%. Sample: PBMCs, taken before nivolumab (anti-PD-1) treatment. These receptors all come from a person between 40 and 80 years old with oral cavity squamous cell carcinoma. The CDR3 runs from the conserved cysteine through the conserved F or W. Fields, in order: D gene, clone size, J gene, V gene, CDR3 DNA, CDR3 protein. The D gene is left open where the match is weak. Clone size is not always given. Where it is, it says once, few, many or a class for expanded clones.

- - TRBJ2-5 TRBV10-2 TGCGCCAGCAGGGACAGACAGCTTCCAGAGACCCAGTACTTC CASRDRQLPETQYF
TRBD1 - TRBJ2-5 TRBV27 TGTGCCAGCCGTTTTTGGGACAGCCAAGAGACCCAGTACTTC CASRFWDSQETQYF
TRBD1 - TRBJ1-2 TRBV2 TGTGCCAGCAAGGGAACAGGGGGATTCGGAGGCTACACCTTC CASKGTGGFGGYTF
- - TRBJ2-7 TRBV29-1 TGCAGCGCAACGGGACTCCCGAGCGAGCAGTACTTC CSATGLPSEQYF
- - TRBJ2-2 TRBV28 TGTGCCAGCAGTCCCTCTCCCCGAAACGCTGCCGGGGAGCTGTTTTTT CASSPSPRNAAGELFF
TRBD2 - TRBJ2-1 TRBV5-4 TGTGCCAGCAGCGGGGGACTAGCGGGTCTCATTAGCTCCTACAATGAGCAGTTCTTC CASSGGLAGLISSYNEQFF
TRBD2 - TRBJ2-1 TRBV29-1 TGCAGCGCCTACGAGCGGACTAGCGGGAGAAGGGATGAGCAGTTCTTC CSAYERTSGRRDEQFF
- - TRBJ2-7 TRBV6-5 TGTGCCAGCAGTAGACTAGGCAAGTACGAGCAGTACTTC CASSRLGKYEQYF
- - TRBJ2-2 TRBV9 TGTGCCAGCAGCGTCCACAGGGACCCGAACACCGGGGAGCTGTTTTTT CASSVHRDPNTGELFF
TRBD1 - TRBJ1-1 TRBV12-5 TGTGCTAGTGGCCCCGGACAGGGTGGAATGAGTGAAGCTTTCTTT CASGPGQGGMSEAFF
TRBD1 once TRBJ1-2 TRBV27 TGTGCCAGCAGTTTTTTTCGACAGGGCGGAGTGTATGGCTACACCTTC CASSFFRQGGVYGYTF
- - TRBJ2-7 TRBV5-5 TGTGCCAGCAGCTTCTCAGGGGCGGGCGAGCAGTACTTC CASSFSGAGEQYF
TRBD2 - TRBJ2-5 TRBV10-2 TGCGCCAGCTTAGCGGGAGTGGCGGAGACCCAGTACTTC CASLAGVAETQYF
TRBD1 - TRBJ2-5 TRBV4-1 TGCGCCAGCAGCCGAGGGACAGGGGCGTTCGAGACCCAGTACTTC CASSRGTGAFETQYF
- - TRBJ1-1 TRBV27 TGTGCCAGCAGTTTATCATTCGGTTGGGGGAGAGCGGACACTGAAGCTTTCTTT CASSLSFGWGRADTEAFF
- few TRBJ2-7 TRBV27 TGTGCCAGCAGTTTAACTGTCAGATCACAGGGCGTATACGAGCAGTACTTC CASSLTVRSQGVYEQYF
TRBD2 once TRBJ2-1 TRBV10-3 TGTGCCATCAGTGAGTCAACGGGAGGGTCCTACAATGAGCAGTTCTTC CAISESTGGSYNEQFF
TRBD1 - TRBJ2-1 TRBV29-1 TGCAGCGGGGGGACAGGGGGATACAATGAGCAGTTCTTC CSGGTGGYNEQFF
TRBD1 - TRBJ1-1 TRBV6-1 TGTGCCAGCAGTGCTACAGGGGTCGCAACTGAAGCTTTCTTT CASSATGVATEAFF
- - TRBJ2-2 TRBV5-6 TGTGCCAGCAGCTTGATGACCGGGGAGCTGTTTTTT CASSLMTGELFF
- - TRBJ2-3 TRBV6-5 TGTGCCAGCAGTCGGGACGGTTTCATGCCAGATACGCAGTATTTT CASSRDGFMPDTQYF
TRBD1 - TRBJ2-1 TRBV5-1 TGCGCCAGCAGCCTGGGACAGGGGGCGCAAGAGCAGTTCTTC CASSLGQGAQEQFF
TRBD1 - TRBJ2-2 TRBV19 TGTGCCAGTAGTAACAGGGGCCTCACCGGGGAGCTGTTTTTT CASSNRGLTGELFF
- - TRBJ2-1 TRBV25-1 TGTGCCAGCAGTGAGAGGGGTAGAGCCTACAATGAGCAGTTCTTC CASSERGRAYNEQFF
TRBD2 - TRBJ2-7 TRBV5-1 TGCGCCAGCAGCACGGGACTAGCGGGAGGGGGCGAGCAGTACTTC CASSTGLAGGGEQYF
TRBD1 - TRBJ2-1 TRBV4-2 TGTGCCAGCAGCCAAGATGGGGACAGGGGGCTTATAAATGAGCAGTTCTTC CASSQDGDRGLINEQFF
- few TRBJ1-4 TRBV7-6 TGTGCCAGCAGCTTAGGGGGAGGTTTTGAAAAACTGTTTTTT CASSLGGGFEKLFF
- - TRBJ1-2 TRBV10-3 TGTGCCATCAGTGAGTCCACGGGAATCTATGGCTACACCTTC CAISESTGIYGYTF
- - TRBJ2-3 TRBV11-2 TGTGCCAGCAGCTTACGTGGGAATGCGCGGGATACGCAGTATTTT CASSLRGNARDTQYF
TRBD1 - TRBJ1-4 TRBV19 TGTGCCAGTAAGGATCAAGGGGGCACAAATGAAAAACTGTTTTTT CASKDQGGTNEKLFF
- - TRBJ2-2 TRBV9 TGTGCCAGCAGCGTAGTAACGGCCGGGGAGCTGTTTTTT CASSVVTAGELFF
- - TRBJ2-7 TRBV7-8 TGTGCCAGCACCCAAGGGTGGGGATCTCGCAACGAGCAGTACTTC CASTQGWGSRNEQYF
- - TRBJ1-1 TRBV6-1 TGTGCCAGCCCCCGGGTAGGGCTGAACACTGAAGCTTTCTTT CASPRVGLNTEAFF
- few TRBJ1-5 TRBV5-5 TGTGCCAGCAGCTGGGACGGGACGGGCAATCAGCCCCAGCATTTT CASSWDGTGNQPQHF
TRBD2 - TRBJ2-7 TRBV4-2 TGTGCCAGCAGCCAAGAGAAGGGGGGACTAGTAGCCTACGAGCAGTACTTC CASSQEKGGLVAYEQYF
- - TRBJ1-1 TRBV29-1 TGCAGCGTTGACCCCAACGTAGGAAACACTGAAGCTTTCTTT CSVDPNVGNTEAFF
TRBD1 - TRBJ1-5 TRBV28 TGTGCCAGCCGAAGGGACAGTAGCAATCAGCCCCAGCATTTT CASRRDSSNQPQHF